This T cell receptor beta chain was retrieved from a study of identifying expanded T cells in peripheral blood. The germline V gene encodes CDR1 SGHDN and CDR2 FVKESK. V dropped 0 bases and J dropped 9 bases, with 9 bases sitting between them. The length of the CDR3 is 13 residues. Only in-frame clones appear in the TCRdb table, and some are missing; sequencing was by immunoSEQ multiplex PCR. The repertoire holds about 100,000 clones, 87% seen once, with about a sixth in the top ten. By share, this clone ranks as medium-sized. The chain has TRBV14 and TRBJ2-1; D might be TRBD1 (5 bases). The sequence came from a person aged 18 to 70 in good health. The material sequenced was blood. The CDR3 reads CASSQDRDGEQFF. For the CDR3, the DNA is TGTGCCAGCAGCCAAGACAGGGATGGTGAGCAGTTCTTC.